The T cell receptor beta chain under discussion was sequenced for a study of breast tumors, draining lymph nodes, adjacent tissues. In its sample, this clonotype was seen a few times. Its cognate antigen is unknown. One base away lies a much larger clone, so this may be a sequencing read error. The CDR3 length is 17 residues. The V gene's germline CDR1 is DFQATT and CDR2 SNEGSKA (reference sequence). The ends lost 0 bases at V and 4 bases at J; junction bases unmatched: 9. One entry per CDR3 protein results from TCRdb running MiXCR on the multiplex PCR reads. Among some 200,000 distinct CDR3 sequences listed, roughly 31% were seen once. Study findings and constraints: Compared with lymph nodes, tumors were less diverse; compared with nontumor tissue, more. Data fit most tumor T cells coming from lymph node, expanding in tumor. Luminal-like breast cancer showed significantly higher tumor–nontumor repertoire similarity than basal-like. The lymph node origin of tumor T cells was framed as consistent with a hypothesis, not demonstrated.

Breast cancer patients provided tissue from their axillary draining lymph nodes. J is TRBJ2-7 and V is TRBV20-1; TRBD2 aligns across 13 bases. Sequenced input: axillary lymph node tissue. The receptor was derived from a female donor with breast cancer. Some clones in this sample may be carry-over from other donors' samples. The CDR3 reads CSARDGTSGTAWYEQYF. CDR3 in DNA: TGCAGTGCTAGAGATGGGACTAGCGGGACGGCCTGGTACGAGCAGTACTTC.